Following are 10 T cell receptor beta chains from one sample sequenced in a study of shared clonotypes between healthy human individuals. Some clones are missing from TCRdb's copy, which holds only in-frame ones; the method was immunoSEQ multiplex PCR. The sample holds about a million clones; around 76% are singletons and the top ten take approximately 1.5%. Sequencing was done on a sample of memory CD4+ T cells sorted from blood. Subset: CD45RA-negative fraction. These TCRs come from a man younger than 35 in good health.

There are many counts of this clone. The chain employs TRBV5-1 and TRBJ2-1; TRBD2 matches 9 bases. V dropped 6 bases and J dropped 7; count of bases not matched to a gene: 14. Germline CDR1 and CDR2: SGHRS and YFSETQ. The length of the CDR3 is 16 residues. This CDR3 is CASTLLSGSSGNEQFF. The CDR3 nucleotides read TGCGCCAGCACCCTGCTTAGCGGGAGTTCTGGTAATGAGCAGTTCTTC.

This chain joins TRBV9 and TRBJ2-7; D is possibly TRBD2 (5 bases). This CDR3 is built from 14 residues. The V end lost 0 bases, the J end lost 4 bases, and 11 bases lay between the germline ends. Germline CDR1 and CDR2: SGDLS and YYNGEE. The CDR3 protein is CASSVGLAGYEQYF. Here the CDR3 DNA reads TGTGCCAGCAGCGTAGGGCTAGCCGGTTACGAGCAGTACTTC.

The gene calls are TRBV15 and TRBJ1-2; 7 bases line up with TRBD1. V was clipped by 5 bases and J by 2 bases; unmatched bases: 8. The CDR3 has 15 residues. Germline V gene lookup returns CDR1 LNHNV and CDR2 YYDKDF (reference sequence). The CDR3 coding sequence is TGTGCCACCAGCCTCGGGGAGGGGGCGAACTATGGCTACACCTTC. Its protein product is CATSLGEGANYGYTF.

The chain combines TRBV30 with TRBJ2-7, with 13 bases aligning to TRBD2. The V segment lost 4 bases and the J segment 0 bases; nucleotides outside the gene matches: 6. The CDR3 totals 16 residues. The germline V gene has CDR1 GTSNPN and CDR2 SVGIG (reference sequence). CDR3 region: CAWKSGTSGISYEQYF. CDR3 coding DNA: TGTGCCTGGAAGTCCGGGACTAGCGGGATCTCCTACGAGCAGTACTTC.

This clone appeared a few times. The genes are TRBV29-1 and TRBJ1-1, with D unresolved. With 3 bases removed from V and 6 bases from J, the gap between germline ends came to 8 bases. CDR3 length equals 11 residues. Germline CDR1 reads SQVTM; CDR2 reads ANQGSEA. The CDR3 is CSVDHGPEAFF. The CDR3, as DNA: TGCAGCGTTGATCATGGCCCTGAAGCTTTCTTT.

The chain employs TRBV10-3 and TRBJ2-3, with D perhaps matching TRBD2 (6 bases). Trimming removed 9 bases from V and 0 bases from J, with 16 bases in between. The CDR3 spans 15 residues. The germline gives CDR1 ENHRY, CDR2 SYGVKD. CDR3 region: CAIALEGTSTDTQYF. CDR3 in DNA: TGTGCCATTGCCCTGGAGGGCACTAGCACAGATACGCAGTATTTT.

The rearrangement links TRBV18 to TRBJ2-1; no definite D call. V was cut by 6 bases and J by 7 bases, with 10 bases left in between. CDR3 size: 12 residues. Germline V gene data show CDR1 as KGHSH and CDR2 as LQKENI. CDR3 region: CASSGMGNEQFF. In DNA, the CDR3 is TGTGCCAGCTCCGGAATGGGGAATGAGCAGTTCTTC.

The chain recombines TRBV18 with TRBJ2-5; D gene unclear. The germline V gene has CDR1 KGHSH and CDR2 LQKENI. This CDR3 contains 12 residues. Trimming removed 2 bases from V and 4 bases from J, with 5 bases in between. The CDR3 region has the DNA TGTGCCAGCTCACCAATGACAGAGACCCAGTACTTC. It specifies CASSPMTETQYF. Full variable domain (rest looked up from reference TRBV18 and TRBJ2-5): NAGVMQNPRHLVRRRGQEARLRCSPMKGHSHVYWYRQLPEEGLKFMVYLQKENIIDESGMPKERFSAEFPKEGPSILRIQQVVRGDSAAYFCASSPMTETQYFGPGTRLLVL.

The genes are TRBV7-9 and TRBJ2-7; 7 positions match TRBD2. This CDR3 has 14 residues. V shed 4 bases and J 2 bases; nucleotides not matched to a gene: 5. The germline V gene has CDR1 SEHNR and CDR2 FQNEAQ (reference sequence). CDR3 residues: CASSSSGHTYEQYF. The CDR3 bases are TGTGCCAGCAGCTCTAGCGGCCACACCTACGAGCAGTACTTC.

The V gene is TRBV7-2, the J gene TRBJ2-5; D is undetermined. CDR1 is SGHTA and CDR2 is FQGNSA in the germline V gene. The CDR3 is 14 amino acids. V dropped 1 base and J dropped 7 bases, with 13 bases sitting between them. CDR3 DNA: TGTGCCAGCAGCTTAGTCGAGCTCATTGGGACCCAGTACTTC. It specifies CASSLVELIGTQYF.